This TCR beta chain stems from a study of Tregs in tolerant kidney transplant recipients. V was pared by 6 bases and J by 6 bases, with 10 bases of the junction left unmatched. The CDR3 has 14 amino acids. CDR1 and CDR2 (germline): MGHDK, SYGVNS. Mixed chimerism was transient after nonmyeloablative marrow transplants from related graft donors. Unstimulated regulatory T cells (CD4+CD25+CD127-), CD4+CD25- non-regulatory cells, CD4 and CD8 cells were FACS-sorted from thawed PBMCs. Study results and limitations: Some patients' samples used different primers over time, so nucleotide sequences weren't comparable.

Here immunoSEQ multiplex PCR was the method, and the copy in TCRdb shows in-frame clones only, minus some. The data show about 64,000 clones, with around 87% seen just once and approximately 3.9% held by the top ten. A word on this clone: The antigen remains undetermined.

The source was CD4+ T cells from blood (PBMCs), collected 6 months after the transplant. This receptor was obtained from a human patient who received a combined kidney and bone marrow transplant. T cells may partly derive from the graft donor. The chain uses TRBV25-1 and TRBJ2-7; TRBD2 matches at 8 bases. Here the CDR3 reads CASRRTGGKSEQYF. In DNA form, the CDR3 reads TGTGCCAGCAGGAGAACGGGGGGGAAGAGCGAGCAGTACTTC.